This T cell receptor beta chain originates from a study of T cell responses to AZD1222 COVID-19 vaccine. Study observations and caveats: The study identified only six AZD1222 recipients as seropositive at baseline. Repertoire sampling was restricted to post-peak T cell response timepoints.

This clone has more than one count but fewer than ten. Its specificity is unknown. The method was immunoSEQ multiplex PCR; TCRdb's version includes in-frame clones alone and lacks a portion of them. Of tens of thousands of clones listed, 88% are singletons. CDR1 is MNHEY and CDR2 is SVGAGI in the germline V gene. The CDR3 sequence is 14 residues long. V was pared by 6 bases and J by 0 bases, with 11 bases between. The clonotype originates from an adult in good health. This material consisted of peripheral blood, taken on day 0 of MenACWY control vaccination. The rearrangement links TRBV6-5 to TRBJ1-2, with D possibly TRBD1 on 5 matching bases. CDR3: CASRMTVTNYGYTF. The DNA of the CDR3 is TGTGCCAGCAGAATGACAGTTACTAACTATGGCTACACCTTC.